One TCR beta chain is described in this entry. CDR3 length equals 17 residues. Per germline, CDR1 SGHDT and CDR2 YYEEEE. The trim removed 0 bases at V and 3 bases at J, leaving 5 bases unmatched. TCRdb's copy holds only in-frame clones and misses some; the assay was immunoSEQ multiplex PCR. The sample holds under 300,000 clones, around 80% seen once. The data derive from a study of blood T cell repertoires in COVID-19. The chain is built from TRBV5-6 and TRBJ2-1, with 11 bases that match TRBD2. The sample consisted of peripheral blood. The sequence derives from a human donor in a cohort sampled during active COVID-19. As DNA, the CDR3 is TGTGCCAGCAGCTTGGACCTGGGACTAGCGGACTACAATGAGCAGTTCTTC. This gives the protein CASSLDLGLADYNEQFF.